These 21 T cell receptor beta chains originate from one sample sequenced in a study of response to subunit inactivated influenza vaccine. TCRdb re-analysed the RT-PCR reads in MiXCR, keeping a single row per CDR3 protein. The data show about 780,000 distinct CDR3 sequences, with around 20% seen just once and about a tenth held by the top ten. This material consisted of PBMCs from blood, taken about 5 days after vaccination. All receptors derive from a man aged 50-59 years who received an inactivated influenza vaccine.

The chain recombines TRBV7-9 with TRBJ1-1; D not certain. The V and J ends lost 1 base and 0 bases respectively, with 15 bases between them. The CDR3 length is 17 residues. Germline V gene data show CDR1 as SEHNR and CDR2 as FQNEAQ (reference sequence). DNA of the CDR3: TGTGCCAGCAGCTTAGGGCCAATCGGGGATTTGAACACTGAAGCTTTCTTT. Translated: CASSLGPIGDLNTEAFF.

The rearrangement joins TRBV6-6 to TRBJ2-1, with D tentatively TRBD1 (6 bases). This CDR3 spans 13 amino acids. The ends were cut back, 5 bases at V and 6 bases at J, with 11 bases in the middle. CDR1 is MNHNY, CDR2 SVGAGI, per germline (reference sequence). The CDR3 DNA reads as TGTGCCAGCAGTGTACAGGGATTCAATGAGCAGTTCTTC. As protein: CASSVQGFNEQFF.

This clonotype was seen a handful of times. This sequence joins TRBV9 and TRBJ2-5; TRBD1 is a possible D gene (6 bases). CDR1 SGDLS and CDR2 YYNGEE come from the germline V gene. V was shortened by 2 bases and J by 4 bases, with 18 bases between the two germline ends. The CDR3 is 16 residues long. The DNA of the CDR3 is TGTGCCAGCAGCGTCGGTCGGACAGCCGGACGAGAGACCCAGTACTTC. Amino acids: CASSVGRTAGRETQYF.

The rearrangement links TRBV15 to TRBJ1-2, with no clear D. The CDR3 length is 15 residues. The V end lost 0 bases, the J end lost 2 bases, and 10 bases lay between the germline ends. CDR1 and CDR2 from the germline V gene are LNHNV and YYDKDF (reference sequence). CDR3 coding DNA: TGTGCCACCAGCAGAGAGTATGGGGAGAACTATGGCTACACCTTC. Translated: CATSREYGENYGYTF.

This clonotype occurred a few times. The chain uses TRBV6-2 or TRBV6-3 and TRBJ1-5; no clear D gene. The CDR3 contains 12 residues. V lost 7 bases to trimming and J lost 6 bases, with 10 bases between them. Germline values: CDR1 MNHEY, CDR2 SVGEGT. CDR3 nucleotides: TGTGCCAGCATGGGAACAATTCAGCCCCAGCATTTT. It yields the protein CASMGTIQPQHF.

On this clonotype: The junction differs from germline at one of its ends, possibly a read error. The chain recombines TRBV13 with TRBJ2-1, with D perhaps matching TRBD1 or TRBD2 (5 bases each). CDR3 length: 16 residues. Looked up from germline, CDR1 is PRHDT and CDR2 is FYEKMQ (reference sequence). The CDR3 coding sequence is TGTGCCATCAGCTTAGTAGGGGAGAGCTCCTACAATGAGCAGTTCTTC. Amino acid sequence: CAISLVGESSYNEQFF.

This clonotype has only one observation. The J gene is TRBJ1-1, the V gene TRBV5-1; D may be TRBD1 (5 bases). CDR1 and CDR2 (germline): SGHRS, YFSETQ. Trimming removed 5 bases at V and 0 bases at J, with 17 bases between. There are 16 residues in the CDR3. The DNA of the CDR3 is TGCGCCAGCAGATACGAGATGGGACGGCTGAACACTGAAGCTTTCTTT. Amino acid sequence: CASRYEMGRLNTEAFF.

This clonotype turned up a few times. The CDR3 bases are TGCAGTGCTAGAGATCCACGCTCCTACAATGAGCAGTTCTTC. Translation gives CSARDPRSYNEQFF. The chain links TRBV20-1 to TRBJ2-1, with D uncertain. V lost 0 bases and J 0 bases, leaving 6 bases between the germline ends. The CDR3 sequence is 14 residues long. Germline V CDR1 and CDR2: DFQATT, SNEGSKA (reference sequence).

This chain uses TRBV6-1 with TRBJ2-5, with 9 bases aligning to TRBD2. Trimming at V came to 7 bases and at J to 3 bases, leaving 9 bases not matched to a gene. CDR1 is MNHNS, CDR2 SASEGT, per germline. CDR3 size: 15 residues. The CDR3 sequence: CASKDYRTSEETQYF. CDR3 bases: TGTGCCAGCAAGGACTACCGGACTAGCGAAGAGACCCAGTACTTC.

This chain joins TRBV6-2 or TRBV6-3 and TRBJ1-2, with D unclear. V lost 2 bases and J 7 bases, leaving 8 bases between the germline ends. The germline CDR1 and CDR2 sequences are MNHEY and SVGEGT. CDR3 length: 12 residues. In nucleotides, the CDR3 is TGTGCCAGCAGTTACACGGTTGGTGGCTACACCTTC. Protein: CASSYTVGGYTF.

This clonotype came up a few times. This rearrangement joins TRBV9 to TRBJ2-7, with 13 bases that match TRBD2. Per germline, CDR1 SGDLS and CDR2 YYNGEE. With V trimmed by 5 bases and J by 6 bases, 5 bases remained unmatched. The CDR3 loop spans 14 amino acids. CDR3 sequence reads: CASRPGLAGSEQYF. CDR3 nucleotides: TGTGCCAGCAGGCCGGGACTAGCGGGAAGCGAGCAGTACTTC.

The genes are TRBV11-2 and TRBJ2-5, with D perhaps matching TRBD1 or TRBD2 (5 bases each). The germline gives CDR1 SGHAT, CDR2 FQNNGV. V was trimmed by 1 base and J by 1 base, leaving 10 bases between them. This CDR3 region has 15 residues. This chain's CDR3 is CASSLVVGPQETQYF. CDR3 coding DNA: TGTGCCAGCAGCTTAGTTGTGGGACCCCAAGAGACCCAGTACTTC.

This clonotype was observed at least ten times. In DNA form, the CDR3 reads TGTGCCAGCAGCTTAGTACTAGCGGGAGTCGGAGAGACCCAGTACTTC. Its protein is CASSLVLAGVGETQYF. The rearrangement uses TRBV11-2 and TRBJ2-5; 11 nucleotides line up with TRBD2. Looked up from germline, CDR1 is SGHAT and CDR2 is FQNNGV. CDR3 length: 16 residues. The V segment lost 1 base and the J segment 4 bases; nucleotides outside the gene matches: 5.

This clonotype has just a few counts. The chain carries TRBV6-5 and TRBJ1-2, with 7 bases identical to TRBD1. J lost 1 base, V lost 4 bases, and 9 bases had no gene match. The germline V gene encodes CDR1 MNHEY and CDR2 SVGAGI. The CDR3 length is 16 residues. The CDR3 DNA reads TGTGCCAGCAGTTCTACTACGAGGGGGCTTAACTATGGCTACACCTTC. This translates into CASSSTTRGLNYGYTF.

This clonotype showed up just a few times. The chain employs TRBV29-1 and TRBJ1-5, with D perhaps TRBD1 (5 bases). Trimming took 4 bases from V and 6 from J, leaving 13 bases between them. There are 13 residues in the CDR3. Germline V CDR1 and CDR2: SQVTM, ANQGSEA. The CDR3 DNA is TGCAGCGTTGTAGGGGCCCGCGGTCAGCCCCAGCATTTT. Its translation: CSVVGARGQPQHF.

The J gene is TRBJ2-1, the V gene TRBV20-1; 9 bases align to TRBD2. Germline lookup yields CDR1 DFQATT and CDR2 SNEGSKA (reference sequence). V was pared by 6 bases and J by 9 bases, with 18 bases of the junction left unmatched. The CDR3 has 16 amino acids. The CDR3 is CSAPRPASGNVGEQFF. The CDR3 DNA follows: TGCAGTGCCCCCCGTCCGGCTAGCGGGAATGTGGGTGAGCAGTTCTTC.

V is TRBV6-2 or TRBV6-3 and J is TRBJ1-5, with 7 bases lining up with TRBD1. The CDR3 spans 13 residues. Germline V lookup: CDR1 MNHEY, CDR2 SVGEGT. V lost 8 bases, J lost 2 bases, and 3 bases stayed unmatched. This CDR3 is CASGTDGNQPQHF. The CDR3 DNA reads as TGTGCCAGCGGGACAGACGGCAATCAGCCCCAGCATTTT.

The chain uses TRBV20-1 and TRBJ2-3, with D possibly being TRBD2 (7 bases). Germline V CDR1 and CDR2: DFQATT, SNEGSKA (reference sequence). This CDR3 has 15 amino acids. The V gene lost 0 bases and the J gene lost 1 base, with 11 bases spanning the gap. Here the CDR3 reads CSARDLGGGTDTQYF. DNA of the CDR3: TGCAGTGCTAGAGATTTAGGGGGGGGCACAGATACGCAGTATTTT.

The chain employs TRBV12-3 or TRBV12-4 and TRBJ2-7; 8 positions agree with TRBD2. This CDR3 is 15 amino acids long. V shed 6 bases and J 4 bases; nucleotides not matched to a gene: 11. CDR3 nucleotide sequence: TGTGCCAGCAGACAAAGCGGGGGCGGTCGGTACGAGCAGTACTTC. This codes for CASRQSGGGRYEQYF.

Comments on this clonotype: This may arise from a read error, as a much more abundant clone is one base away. The CDR3: CSVELHSEQYF. The CDR3 region has the DNA TGCAGCGTCGAGCTTCATAGCGAGCAGTACTTC. This chain uses TRBV29-1 with TRBJ2-7; D gene ambiguous. Germline V CDR1 and CDR2: SQVTM, ANQGSEA. This CDR3 is 11 amino acids long. The V end was cut by 6 bases, the J end by 6 bases, with 12 bases between.

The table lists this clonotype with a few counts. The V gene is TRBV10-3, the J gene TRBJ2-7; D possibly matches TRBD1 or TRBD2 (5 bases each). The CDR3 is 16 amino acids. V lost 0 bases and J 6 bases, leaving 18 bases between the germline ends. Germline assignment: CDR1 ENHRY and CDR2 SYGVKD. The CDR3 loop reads CAISESALQLGREQYF. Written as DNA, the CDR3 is TGTGCCATCAGTGAGTCCGCTCTTCAGTTGGGACGCGAGCAGTACTTC.